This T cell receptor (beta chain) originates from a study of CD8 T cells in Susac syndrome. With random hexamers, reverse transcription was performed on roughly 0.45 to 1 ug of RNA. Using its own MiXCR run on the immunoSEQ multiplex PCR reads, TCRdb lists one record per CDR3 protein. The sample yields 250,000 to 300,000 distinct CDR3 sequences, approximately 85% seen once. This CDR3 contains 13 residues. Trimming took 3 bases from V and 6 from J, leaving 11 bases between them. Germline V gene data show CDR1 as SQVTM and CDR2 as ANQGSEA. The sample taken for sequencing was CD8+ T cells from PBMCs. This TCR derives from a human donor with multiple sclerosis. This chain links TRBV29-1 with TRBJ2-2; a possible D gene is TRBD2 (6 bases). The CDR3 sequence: CSVDGSAAGELFF. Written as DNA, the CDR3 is TGCAGCGTTGACGGGAGTGCGGCCGGGGAGCTGTTTTTT.